These 15 T cell receptor beta chains were sequenced from one sample in a study of blood T cells in healthy people across ages. Next came a second PCR, run for about 6 to 12 cycles, which used a sample-barcoded 5' primer along with a J-beta primer mix. Via MiXCR, TCRdb re-called the 5' RACE reads, giving one row per CDR3 protein. The table includes about a million distinct CDR3 sequences, roughly 50% detected once. Sequenced sample: blood. The receptors originated from a woman in her sixties or seventies in good health.

The chain couples TRBV25-1 to TRBJ2-3, with 8 bases fitting TRBD2. CDR3 length equals 13 residues. Germline CDR1 reads MGHDK; CDR2 reads SYGVNS. With 0 bases clipped from V and 11 bases from J, the junction kept 4 bases outside the gene matches. CDR3 DNA: TGTGCCAGCAGTGAATATGGCGGGAGGAGGCAGTATTTT. Protein: CASSEYGGRRQYF. The complete variable domain, with remaining parts taken from reference TRBV25-1 and TRBJ2-3, reads EADIYQTPRYLVIGTGKKITLECSQTMGHDKMYWYQQDPGMELHLIHYSYGVNSTEKGDLSSESTVSRIRTEHFPLTLESARPSHTSQYLCASSEYGGRRQYFGPGTRLTVL.

The chain employs TRBV7-9 and TRBJ1-1; D gene ambiguous. The CDR3 is 15 residues long. Germline V lookup: CDR1 SEHNR, CDR2 FQNEAQ (reference sequence). V dropped 2 bases and J dropped 0 bases, with 10 bases sitting between them. DNA of the CDR3: TGTGCCAGCAGCTTATGGCCGTCGGTGAACACTGAAGCTTTCTTT. Its protein is CASSLWPSVNTEAFF.

The chain joins TRBV28 to TRBJ1-2; TRBD1 matches at 9 bases. CDR1 is MDHEN and CDR2 is SYDVKM in the germline V gene. Trimming took 6 bases from V and 5 from J; bases not matched to a gene: 4. CDR3 length: 13 residues. CDR3 sequence (DNA): TGTGCCAGCAGGGGGACAGGGAATTATGGCTACACCTTC. The encoded protein is CASRGTGNYGYTF.

The genes are TRBV4-2 and TRBJ1-2, with D possibly being TRBD1 (6 bases). V lost 0 bases, J lost 3 bases, and 11 bases lay in between. The CDR3 is 15 residues long. Germline lookup yields CDR1 LGHNA and CDR2 YNFKEQ. CDR3 region: CASSQDQGWDYGYTF. The CDR3 DNA reads as TGTGCCAGCAGCCAAGATCAGGGGTGGGACTATGGCTACACCTTC.

This clonotype turned up a few times. The V and J genes are TRBV5-1 and TRBJ1-1; 8 nucleotides match TRBD1. This CDR3 region has 14 residues. Germline values: CDR1 SGHRS, CDR2 YFSETQ. The trim removed 4 bases at V and 5 bases at J, leaving 7 bases unmatched. The CDR3 loop is CASSAQGARTEAFF. The CDR3 nucleotides read TGCGCCAGCAGCGCCCAGGGGGCGCGGACTGAAGCTTTCTTT.

V gene TRBV7-2 combines with J gene TRBJ2-7, with 9 bases identical to TRBD1. The CDR3 totals 14 residues. The V gene's germline CDR1 is SGHTA and CDR2 FQGNSA. Trimming took 4 bases from V and 9 from J; bases not matched to a gene: 10. The CDR3 DNA follows: TGTGCCAGCAGCTGGGACAGGGCGGAGGGTGGGCAGTACTTC. Its protein product is CASSWDRAEGGQYF.

This clonotype was counted a single time. The chain is built from TRBV29-1 and TRBJ2-3; the match to TRBD2 covers 7 bases. Germline V lookup: CDR1 SQVTM, CDR2 ANQGSEA. The CDR3 runs 14 residues. Trimming took 5 bases from V and 4 from J; bases not matched to a gene: 9. CDR3 region: CSVPRRESPDTQYF. The CDR3 DNA follows: TGCAGCGTTCCAAGGCGGGAGTCCCCAGATACGCAGTATTTT.

The chain joins TRBV5-1 to TRBJ2-2, with D possibly matching TRBD2 (6 bases). Trimming pared 5 bases from V and 7 bases from J, leaving 12 bases between. The CDR3 spans 13 residues. The germline CDR1 and CDR2 sequences are SGHRS and YFSETQ. The CDR3 bases are TGCGCCAGCAGAGGAGGGATGGGCGGGGAGCTGTTTTTT. Its translation: CASRGGMGGELFF.

The rearrangement links TRBV12-3 or TRBV12-4 to TRBJ2-1, with TRBD2 as a possible D gene (5 bases). Trimming shortened V by 8 bases and J by 0 bases, and 8 bases separated the two germline ends. The CDR3 is 13 amino acids. CDR3 nucleotide sequence: TGTGCCAGCGTAGACTACTCCTACAATGAGCAGTTCTTC. This codes for CASVDYSYNEQFF.

V usage is TRBV28 and J usage is TRBJ2-7; 7 nucleotides line up with TRBD2. V dropped 5 bases and J dropped 1; count of bases not matched to a gene: 8. Germline CDR1 reads MDHEN; CDR2 reads SYDVKM. This CDR3 comprises 15 residues. CDR3 bases: TGTGCCAGCAGTGGGGGAGGGGAGTCATCCTACGAGCAGTACTTC. Translated, it gives CASSGGGESSYEQYF.

V is TRBV4-2 and J is TRBJ1-2; D not certain. The V end was cut by 3 bases, the J end by 0 bases, with 11 bases between. Germline loops: CDR1 LGHNA, CDR2 YNFKEQ. CDR3 length: 15 residues. The CDR3 protein is CASSHPEGANYGYTF. In DNA form, the CDR3 reads TGTGCCAGCAGCCACCCGGAGGGAGCTAACTATGGCTACACCTTC.

This sequence joins TRBV2 and TRBJ2-3, with 8 nucleotides matching TRBD1. Germline-derived CDR1 and CDR2 are SNHLY and FYNNEI. The CDR3 is 15 amino acids. The J segment lost 1 base and the V segment lost 6 bases, leaving 6 bases of the junction unmatched. The CDR3 is CASSRDRRGTDTQYF. In DNA form, the CDR3 reads TGTGCCAGCAGCAGGGACAGGAGGGGCACAGATACGCAGTATTTT.

The table lists this clonotype with a few counts. V and J are TRBV28 and TRBJ2-7, with TRBD2 matching over 14 bases. The V gene's germline CDR1 is MDHEN and CDR2 SYDVKM. Germline trimming cut 8 bases from V and 10 bases from J; bases unmatched to any gene: 13. This CDR3 has 15 residues. The CDR3 coding sequence is TGTGCCAGCGGGACTAGCGGGAGAATAGAGGAGATCCAGTACTTC. Translated, it gives CASGTSGRIEEIQYF.

This clonotype was observed a handful of times. The chain recombines TRBV20-1 with TRBJ2-7, with D maybe TRBD1 (5 bases). With 4 bases removed from V and 1 base from J, the gap between germline ends came to 11 bases. Germline-derived CDR1 and CDR2 are DFQATT and SNEGSKA (reference sequence). This CDR3 is 13 amino acids long. The CDR3 is CSAKGAQSYEQYF. CDR3 sequence (DNA): TGCAGTGCTAAAGGGGCACAATCCTACGAGCAGTACTTC.

This clonotype has only a few counts. The CDR3 DNA is TGTGCCAGCAGTGACCAGGGGTGGAACTCTTACAATGAGCAGTTCTTC. Its protein is CASSDQGWNSYNEQFF. This rearrangement joins TRBV6-1 to TRBJ2-1; maybe TRBD1 (6 bases). The CDR3 length is 16 residues. Deletions cut 3 bases from V and 4 bases from J, with 16 bases between. CDR1 and CDR2 from the germline V gene are MNHNS and SASEGT.